The subject of this entry is one T cell receptor beta chain. The target antigen is unknown. This sample is drawn from a study of identifying expanded T cells in peripheral blood. Whole-study findings and limits: Technical replicates showed around 1.2 changed clones; around two weeks 15 to 20; four weeks 19. Across healthy donors, higher total template counts meant significantly greater roughly 2-week count variance.

V shed 4 bases and J 0 bases; nucleotides not matched to a gene: 11. Germline-derived CDR1 and CDR2 are SGHTA and FQGNSA. The CDR3 sequence is 17 residues long. Repertoires were generated with immunoSEQ multiplex PCR, while TCRdb's copy carries only in-frame clones and drops some. The table shows more than 95,000 clones, with more than 75% occurring only once. No infections or other immune events were documented during collection. The V and J genes are TRBV7-2 and TRBJ1-2, with 7 bases that match TRBD1. The sample comprised blood. This receptor was identified in a person aged 18-69 years in good health. CDR3 coding DNA: TGTGCCAGCAGCTCCCGAGGTGCCGGGACAGCTAACTATGGCTACACCTTC. It specifies CASSSRGAGTANYGYTF.